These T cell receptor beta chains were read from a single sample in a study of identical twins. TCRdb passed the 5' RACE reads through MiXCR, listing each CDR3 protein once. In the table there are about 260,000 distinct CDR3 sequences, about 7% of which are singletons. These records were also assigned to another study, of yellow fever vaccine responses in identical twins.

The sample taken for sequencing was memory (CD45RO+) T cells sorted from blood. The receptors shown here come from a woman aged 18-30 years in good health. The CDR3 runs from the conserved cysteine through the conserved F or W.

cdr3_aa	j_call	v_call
CSASLGVQETQYF	TRBJ2-5	TRBV20-1
CASSSGGTGPYNEQFF	TRBJ2-1	TRBV7-8
CASSLIWGMNTEAFF	TRBJ1-1	TRBV28
CSVEVSAETQYF	TRBJ2-5	TRBV29-1
CASKKDREAREQFF	TRBJ2-1	TRBV7-6
CASSLARAVATNEKLFF	TRBJ1-4	TRBV12-3/TRBV12-4
CAITGTSGNTGELFF	TRBJ2-2	TRBV10-3
CASSSRGAKPSQNTGELFF	TRBJ2-2	TRBV6-5
CSAGGQETQYF	TRBJ2-5	TRBV29-1
CASSSDRDGYTF	TRBJ1-2	TRBV5-1
CASSFEGQYQETQYF	TRBJ2-5	TRBV5-1
CASSVGWEDYNEQFF	TRBJ2-1	TRBV9
CASSQVPEGGSYGYTF	TRBJ1-2	TRBV4-1
CASSYSKNTEAFF	TRBJ1-1	TRBV6-5
CASSTGERPGDF	TRBJ1-3	TRBV7-9
CSAGQGNSLSNEQFF	TRBJ2-1	TRBV20-1